Listed below are T cell receptor beta chains from one sample, sequenced in a study of shared clonotypes between healthy human individuals. Clones were sequenced by immunoSEQ multiplex PCR, and TCRdb holds only the in-frame ones, with some missing. The repertoire holds about 1.9 million clones, roughly 95% seen once, with more than 1.5% in the top ten. The sequenced sample was naive CD8+ T cells from PBMCs. The receptors come from a man between 18 and 29 years old in good health. Some clones in this sample may be carry-over from other donors' samples. Both conserved end residues are part of each CDR3. A D gene is named only where the DNA matches it firmly. Some rows have no size entry. The others give once, few or many, or a class for an expanded clone.

TRBV2	NA	NA	TRBJ2-5	CASSEALRGTETQYF	TGTGCCAGCAGTGAAGCGCTGAGGGGAACAGAGACCCAGTACTTC
TRBV5-1	NA	NA	TRBJ1-1	CASSLETEVAEAFF	TGCGCCAGCAGCTTGGAAACGGAAGTCGCTGAAGCTTTCTTT
TRBV7-9	NA	NA	TRBJ1-1	CASSLALRLKGGTEAFF	TGTGCCAGCAGCTTAGCGCTTAGATTAAAAGGGGGGACTGAAGCTTTCTTT
TRBV27	once	NA	TRBJ1-5	CASTPGQPQHF	TGTGCCAGCACACCGGGCCAGCCCCAGCATTTT
TRBV19	NA	TRBD1	TRBJ1-2	CASNQRTGDGYTF	TGTGCCAGTAATCAACGGACAGGAGATGGCTACACCTTC
TRBV5-5	NA	NA	TRBJ2-4	CASSLVLTKNIQYF	TGTGCCAGCAGCTTGGTCCTTACCAAAAACATTCAGTACTTC
TRBV27	NA	TRBD2	TRBJ2-1	CASSLTSGRGYEQFF	TGTGCCAGCAGTCTTACTAGCGGGAGGGGCTATGAGCAGTTCTTC
TRBV9	NA	NA	TRBJ2-7	CASSPGPGESGYEQYF	TGTGCCAGCAGCCCGGGACCAGGAGAGTCGGGCTACGAGCAGTACTTC
TRBV7-3	NA	NA	TRBJ2-7	CASSLMLGDPYEQYF	TGTGCCAGCAGCTTAATGTTAGGGGATCCCTACGAGCAGTACTTC
TRBV10-2	NA	NA	TRBJ2-7	CASSPPDASYEQYF	TGCGCCAGCAGTCCCCCGGACGCATCCTACGAGCAGTACTTC
TRBV10-3	NA	NA	TRBJ1-1	CAPKQQGTEAFF	TGTGCCCCAAAACAGCAAGGCACTGAAGCTTTCTTT
TRBV5-8	NA	NA	TRBJ2-3	CASSLGSARGTDTQYF	TGTGCCAGCAGCTTGGGAAGCGCCAGGGGTACAGATACGCAGTATTTT
TRBV13	once	TRBD2	TRBJ2-3	CASSSRLAGDDPTDTQYF	TGTGCCAGCAGCTCGCGACTAGCGGGGGACGATCCCACAGATACGCAGTATTTT
TRBV9	NA	NA	TRBJ2-3	CASSVLPGDPDTQYF	TGTGCCAGCAGCGTCCTGCCGGGGGACCCAGATACGCAGTATTTT
TRBV25-1	NA	NA	TRBJ2-1	CASSEFGLTNEQFF	TGTGCCAGCAGTGAATTTGGCCTCACGAATGAGCAGTTCTTC
TRBV9	NA	NA	TRBJ2-5	CASSGAGEPQYF	TGTGCCAGCAGCGGGGCAGGGGAGCCCCAGTACTTC
TRBV18	NA	NA	TRBJ2-1	CASEGRSSYNEQFF	TGTGCCAGCGAGGGACGGAGCTCCTACAATGAGCAGTTCTTC
TRBV27	NA	NA	TRBJ1-1	CASSLSKNTEAFF	TGTGCCAGCAGTTTGTCGAAGAACACTGAAGCTTTCTTT
TRBV4-1	NA	NA	TRBJ1-1	CASNQARNTEAFF	TGCGCCAGCAACCAGGCCAGGAACACTGAAGCTTTCTTT
TRBV5-4	NA	NA	TRBJ2-7	CASTDEGRSDSYEQYF	TGTGCCAGCACTGACGAGGGACGGTCAGACTCCTACGAGCAGTACTTC
TRBV4-1	NA	NA	TRBJ2-1	CASTSISFSYNEQFF	TGCGCCAGCACCTCAATATCCTTCTCCTACAATGAGCAGTTCTTC
TRBV2	NA	NA	TRBJ2-7	CASETGLSSYEQYF	TGTGCCAGCGAGACGGGCCTTAGCTCCTACGAGCAGTACTTC
TRBV27	NA	NA	TRBJ1-1	CASSLSTGDTEAFF	TGTGCCAGCAGTTTATCGACAGGAGACACTGAAGCTTTCTTT
TRBV9	NA	NA	TRBJ1-2	CASSPGPNYGYTF	TGTGCCAGCAGCCCTGGGCCCAACTATGGCTACACCTTC